This T cell receptor beta chain appears in the sequencing data of a study of post-analysis software for immune sequencing data. In the case of this clonotype: The antigen is undetermined.

The TCR beta cDNA libraries carried unique molecular identifiers. The authors obtained 500,000 or so cDNA molecules from around 1 to 9.1 million T cells. Each CDR3 protein is one row after TCRdb ran MiXCR on the PCR reads. Found here are roughly 800,000 distinct CDR3 sequences, 53% of them singletons; the top ten hold approximately 4.4%. Germline CDR1 reads SEHNR; CDR2 reads FQNEAQ (reference sequence). Between the trimmed V and J ends, which lost 3 bases and 7 bases, there was a span of 21 bases. The CDR3 sequence is 16 residues long. Study outcomes and limitations: With F measure, samples from one preparation batch clustered together strongly. Four or five TRBV segments, TRBV5-6, TRBV5-1 and TRBV20-1 among them, were found more frequent in patients than controls.

The chain carries TRBV7-9 and TRBJ1-1, with D tentatively TRBD1 (6 bases). Source material: blood. This sequence originates from a girl aged 5 to 17 with multiple sclerosis. The chain's CDR3 is CASSFGHLGGANEAFF. DNA of the CDR3: TGTGCCAGCAGCTTCGGACATTTAGGGGGAGCTAATGAAGCTTTCTTT.